Listed below are T cell receptor beta chains from one sample, sequenced in a study of graft-versus-host responses after intestinal transplantation. Here immunoSEQ multiplex PCR was the method, and the copy in TCRdb shows in-frame clones only, minus some. The data hold tens of thousands of clones, with approximately 92% observed a single time. Material: PBMCs, obtained about 63 days after intestinal transplantation. The receptors here all came from a human patient who received an intestinal transplant, so some T cells may come from the graft donor. CDR3s include the opening cysteine and the closing phenylalanine or tryptophan. Fields, in order: clone size, D gene, V gene, J gene, CDR3 protein, CDR3 DNA. D genes are given only for firm matches. The size of a clone is reported for some rows only, either as once, few or many, or as a class for expanded clones.

clone_size: -; d_call: TRBD2; v_call: TRBV4-1; j_call: TRBJ2-6; cdr3_aa: CASSQHRWLAGESSGANVLTF; cdr3_nt: TGCGCCAGCAGCCAGCATCGATGGCTTGCGGGGGAAAGCTCTGGGGCCAACGTCCTGACTTTC
clone_size: -; d_call: -; v_call: TRBV30; j_call: TRBJ1-2; cdr3_aa: CAWSGVGQVDGYTF; cdr3_nt: TGTGCCTGGAGTGGTGTCGGGCAGGTTGATGGCTACACCTTC
clone_size: -; d_call: -; v_call: TRBV10-1; j_call: TRBJ2-1; cdr3_aa: CASSPRGAGEQFF; cdr3_nt: TGCGCCAGCAGTCCCAGGGGGGCGGGGGAGCAGTTCTTC
clone_size: -; d_call: TRBD1; v_call: TRBV7-2; j_call: TRBJ1-5; cdr3_aa: CASISRDSILSNQPQHF; cdr3_nt: TGTGCCAGCATCTCAAGGGACAGTATTCTTAGCAATCAGCCCCAGCATTTT
clone_size: -; d_call: TRBD1; v_call: TRBV4-3; j_call: TRBJ1-2; cdr3_aa: CASSQEGRDRGYGYTF; cdr3_nt: TGCGCCAGCAGCCAAGAGGGCCGGGACAGGGGTTATGGCTACACCTTC
clone_size: -; d_call: TRBD1; v_call: TRBV11-2; j_call: TRBJ2-3; cdr3_aa: CASSLYMGQGYSDTQYF; cdr3_nt: TGTGCCAGCAGCTTATATATGGGACAGGGGTATTCAGATACGCAGTATTTT
clone_size: -; d_call: -; v_call: TRBV10-1; j_call: TRBJ2-7; cdr3_aa: CASSELQVEGQYF; cdr3_nt: TGCGCCAGCAGTGAGTTGCAGGTCGAAGGGCAGTACTTC
clone_size: -; d_call: -; v_call: TRBV29-1; j_call: TRBJ2-1; cdr3_aa: CSVEEGGNNVNEQFF; cdr3_nt: TGCAGCGTTGAAGAAGGGGGGAATAACGTGAATGAGCAGTTCTTC
clone_size: -; d_call: -; v_call: TRBV19; j_call: TRBJ2-7; cdr3_aa: CASTDGRRPYEQYF; cdr3_nt: TGTGCCAGTACCGACGGTAGGCGTCCCTACGAGCAGTACTTC
clone_size: -; d_call: TRBD1; v_call: TRBV6-1; j_call: TRBJ1-2; cdr3_aa: CASTERTGNYGYTF; cdr3_nt: TGTGCCAGCACCGAACGGACAGGGAACTATGGCTACACCTTC
clone_size: -; d_call: -; v_call: TRBV11-2; j_call: TRBJ2-7; cdr3_aa: CASSTSPTVYEQYF; cdr3_nt: TGTGCCAGCAGCACCAGCCCTACGGTCTACGAGCAGTACTTC
clone_size: -; d_call: -; v_call: TRBV18; j_call: TRBJ1-3; cdr3_aa: CASSASGTLGNTIYF; cdr3_nt: TGTGCCAGCTCAGCCTCCGGGACACTGGGAAACACCATATATTTT
clone_size: few; d_call: TRBD1; v_call: TRBV2; j_call: TRBJ2-7; cdr3_aa: CASSDGRWDRHYEQYF; cdr3_nt: TGTGCCAGCAGTGATGGAAGGTGGGACAGACACTACGAGCAGTACTTC
clone_size: -; d_call: -; v_call: TRBV30; j_call: TRBJ2-4; cdr3_aa: CAWSGPLMYF; cdr3_nt: TGTGCCTGGAGCGGGCCACTTATGTACTTC
clone_size: -; d_call: -; v_call: TRBV6-5; j_call: TRBJ2-3; cdr3_aa: CASSPRRGTDTQYF; cdr3_nt: TGTGCCAGCAGTCCGCGGCGGGGCACAGATACGCAGTATTTT
clone_size: -; d_call: -; v_call: TRBV30; j_call: TRBJ2-2; cdr3_aa: CAWRGVGELFF; cdr3_nt: TGTGCCTGGAGGGGGGTCGGGGAGCTGTTTTTT
clone_size: -; d_call: TRBD2; v_call: TRBV11-3; j_call: TRBJ2-1; cdr3_aa: CASSARTSGDHNEQFF; cdr3_nt: TGTGCCAGCAGCGCCAGGACTAGCGGAGACCACAATGAGCAGTTCTTC
clone_size: -; d_call: -; v_call: TRBV7-2; j_call: TRBJ2-1; cdr3_aa: CASSLSTSVGYEQFF; cdr3_nt: TGTGCCAGCAGCTTGTCGACTAGTGTGGGATATGAGCAGTTCTTC
clone_size: few; d_call: TRBD1; v_call: TRBV11-3; j_call: TRBJ2-7; cdr3_aa: CASSSRTGGLYEQYF; cdr3_nt: TGTGCCAGCAGCTCCAGGACAGGGGGCCTCTACGAGCAGTACTTC
clone_size: medium-sized; d_call: TRBD1; v_call: TRBV6-1; j_call: TRBJ1-2; cdr3_aa: CASRWTGATNYGYTF; cdr3_nt: TGTGCCAGCAGATGGACAGGGGCTACTAACTATGGCTACACCTTC
clone_size: -; d_call: TRBD2; v_call: TRBV9; j_call: TRBJ2-3; cdr3_aa: CASSVALAGGRTTDTQYF; cdr3_nt: TGTGCCAGCAGCGTAGCCCTAGCGGGGGGGCGTACCACAGATACGCAGTATTTT
clone_size: once; d_call: -; v_call: TRBV10-2; j_call: TRBJ2-3; cdr3_aa: CASSEPRGTDTQYF; cdr3_nt: TGCGCCAGCAGTGAGCCGCGAGGCACAGATACGCAGTATTTT
clone_size: few; d_call: -; v_call: TRBV18; j_call: TRBJ1-6; cdr3_aa: CASSPARTLNSPLHF; cdr3_nt: TGTGCCAGCTCACCGGCCCGAACCCTTAATTCACCCCTCCACTTT
clone_size: -; d_call: -; v_call: TRBV9; j_call: TRBJ1-2; cdr3_aa: CASSVAIGGRTDGYTF; cdr3_nt: TGTGCCAGCAGCGTAGCTATCGGGGGCCGAACCGATGGCTACACCTTC
clone_size: -; d_call: TRBD2; v_call: TRBV5-4; j_call: TRBJ2-3; cdr3_aa: CASSLLLAGEADTQYF; cdr3_nt: TGTGCCAGCAGCTTGCTACTAGCGGGGGAAGCAGATACGCAGTATTTT
clone_size: once; d_call: -; v_call: TRBV13; j_call: TRBJ1-6; cdr3_aa: CASSLGKTVPLHF; cdr3_nt: TGTGCCAGCAGCTTAGGGAAGACCGTACCCCTCCACTTT
clone_size: few; d_call: -; v_call: TRBV6-1; j_call: TRBJ1-3; cdr3_aa: CASSEDTGLSGNTIYF; cdr3_nt: TGTGCCAGCAGTGAAGATACAGGCCTCTCTGGAAACACCATATATTTT
clone_size: -; d_call: TRBD1; v_call: TRBV19; j_call: TRBJ1-1; cdr3_aa: CARTGGPYEAFF; cdr3_nt: TGTGCCAGGACAGGGGGTCCCTATGAAGCTTTCTTT
clone_size: -; d_call: TRBD1; v_call: TRBV27; j_call: TRBJ1-5; cdr3_aa: CASSLSGGGGNQPQHF; cdr3_nt: TGTGCCAGCAGTTTATCAGGAGGGGGCGGCAATCAGCCCCAGCATTTT
clone_size: -; d_call: TRBD1; v_call: TRBV7-9; j_call: TRBJ1-2; cdr3_aa: CASSSDLRQGGVYGYTF; cdr3_nt: TGTGCCAGCAGCTCCGACCTGCGACAGGGGGGGGTCTATGGCTACACCTTC
clone_size: -; d_call: -; v_call: TRBV7-9; j_call: TRBJ2-1; cdr3_aa: CASSLGIGDTGQFF; cdr3_nt: TGTGCCAGCAGCTTAGGTATAGGGGACACTGGGCAGTTCTTC
clone_size: -; d_call: -; v_call: TRBV9; j_call: TRBJ2-3; cdr3_aa: CASSPEVSEYPDTQYF; cdr3_nt: TGTGCCAGCAGCCCAGAGGTTAGCGAATACCCAGATACGCAGTATTTT
clone_size: -; d_call: TRBD1; v_call: TRBV23-1; j_call: TRBJ1-3; cdr3_aa: CASSQVIIGTGVGNTIYF; cdr3_nt: TGCGCCAGCAGTCAAGTTATAATTGGGACAGGAGTCGGAAACACCATATATTTT
clone_size: once; d_call: TRBD1; v_call: TRBV6-6; j_call: TRBJ2-6; cdr3_aa: CASSYAGGSGANVLTF; cdr3_nt: TGTGCCAGCAGTTACGCAGGGGGCTCTGGGGCCAACGTCCTGACTTTC
clone_size: -; d_call: -; v_call: TRBV7-9; j_call: TRBJ2-2; cdr3_aa: CASSPITGSTGELFF; cdr3_nt: TGTGCCAGCAGTCCTATCACGGGAAGCACCGGGGAGCTGTTTTTT